Included here is one TCR beta chain sequence, with context. Its antigen is unidentified. The data were produced by immunoSEQ multiplex PCR, yet TCRdb's version contains in-frame clones alone and is incomplete. The sample has under 300,000 clones, nearly 90% seen once. This sample is drawn from a study of cytomegalovirus exposure and HLA in healthy donors. Overall study findings and caveats: According to a later analysis, TCR clusters from the first cohort tended to co-occur in the approximately 120 validation repertoires.

Sequencing was carried out using PBMCs. The TCR originated in a woman between 18 and 29 years old in good health and CMV-seronegative.

In nucleotides, the CDR3 is TGCGCCAGCAGCCAAGTCAGCGGGCTCTACAATGAGCAGTTCTTC. Its translation is CASSQVSGLYNEQFF. The chain combines TRBV4-1 with TRBJ2-1; TRBD2 might be the D (6 bases). The ends were cut back, 1 base at V and 3 bases at J, with 10 bases in the middle. Germline V gene sequence: CDR1 MGHRA, CDR2 YSYEKL. The CDR3 contains 15 residues.